The source of this T cell receptor beta chain is a study of T cell responses to AZD1222 COVID-19 vaccine. The table came from immunoSEQ multiplex PCR; TCRdb's copy has only in-frame clones and leaves some out. The sample consists of roughly 110,000 clones, about 92% of them appearing once. The J segment lost 0 bases and the V segment lost 1 base, leaving 2 bases of the junction unmatched. The CDR3 consists of 15 residues. Per germline, CDR1 SGHDN and CDR2 FVKESK. Second-dose schedules of about 4 or about 12 weeks were combined. This rearrangement joins TRBV14 to TRBJ1-1; 7 bases match TRBD1. Material: peripheral blood, obtained 28 days after the second AZD1222 dose. This TCR was recovered from an adult who received the AZD1222 COVID-19 vaccine. CDR3 sequence reads: CASSQVGTVNTEAFF. Written as DNA, the CDR3 is TGTGCCAGCAGCCAAGTTGGGACAGTGAACACTGAAGCTTTCTTT.